This T cell receptor (beta chain) is drawn from a study of OX40 agonist ivuxolimab in advanced cancers. The CDR3 extends over 18 amino acids. CDR1 SGHRS and CDR2 YFSETQ come from the germline V gene. V trimming: 3 bases; J trimming: 5 bases; junction bases outside the gene matches: 14. Clones were read by immunoSEQ multiplex PCR, and TCRdb kept only the in-frame ones, dropping some. Of around 45,000 clones detected, around 80% appear once; the ten largest clones hold more than 9%. This TCR came from an adult with an advanced solid tumor such as melanoma, head and neck, liver or kidney cancer. The material sequenced was CD4+ or CD8+ T cells sorted from blood, taken in a trial of the OX40 agonist ivuxolimab. This chain joins TRBV5-1 and TRBJ2-3; 11 bases map to TRBD2. CDR3 protein: CASSSGTSGRLGRDTQYF. The CDR3 DNA is TGCGCCAGCAGCTCGGGGACTAGCGGAAGATTGGGACGAGATACGCAGTATTTT.